The subject of this entry is one T cell receptor (beta chain). Antigen specificity is unknown. This specimen comes from a study of blood T cells in healthy people across ages. General study points: TCR beta diversity tracked closely with naive T cell percentage.

Trimming stripped 6 bases from V and 4 bases from J, with 13 bases between. CDR1 is MNHEY, CDR2 SVGAGI, per germline. There are 14 residues in the CDR3. Primed by a sample-barcoded 5' primer and a J-beta primer mix, a second PCR proceeded for about 7 to 12 cycles. TCRdb re-called the 5' RACE reads through MiXCR, storing one row per CDR3 protein. The sample shows some 640,000 distinct CDR3 sequences, approximately 50% of them seen only once. Every donor gave 9 to 10 milliliters of peripheral blood. Each sample gave at least 6.5 million isolated PBMCs. The clonotype originates from a woman aged 55-75 years in good health. J is TRBJ2-1 and V is TRBV6-5, with unresolved D. Sequenced: blood. CDR3 in amino acids: CASSLGRSYNEQFF. The CDR3 nucleotides are TGTGCCAGCAGCCTCGGACGGAGTTACAATGAGCAGTTCTTC.